A single T cell receptor (beta chain) is shown here with its context. This clonotype appeared many times. What antigen it recognizes has not been identified. Per-base qualities were not stored, and no clone one base away is much larger. The sample is drawn from a study of regulatory T cells in long-lasting Graves disease (dated by TCRdb to the early 2020s). Describing the broader study: In the newly diagnosed Graves' disease group, patients had been taking antithyroid drugs for less than 3 months. Peripheral blood TCR sequencing and RNA sequencing compared persistent Graves' disease patients with newly diagnosed Graves' disease patients. TCR sequencing covered 13 persistent and 20 or so newly diagnosed Graves' disease patients, some 33 samples in total. The study was registered as a clinical trial and conducted in China. General findings and caveats noted by the study authors: Persistent disease showed preferential use of TRBV28, TRBJ1-2 and TRBJ2-5, whereas newly diagnosed disease favored TRBV20-1 and TRBJ2-1. A larger number of public clonotypes was shared among persistent patients (more than 2,500) than among newly diagnosed patients (about 990). Only the TCR beta chain was sequenced and analyzed. Compared with newly diagnosed patients, persistent Graves' disease patients had lower TCR Shannon entropy and fewer highly expanded clones, which suggests clonal expansion. As a limitation, the authors acknowledged that the small sample size may reduce accuracy. Because the primary lesion, thyroid tissue, could not be accessed, the study looked at peripheral blood alone.

Read against the paper, the sample's time point label means: newly diagnosed GD, antithyroid drugs for less than 3 months. RNA was extracted from PBMCs in TRIzol for both TCR sequencing and RNA sequencing. The diagnosis of Graves' disease followed American Thyroid Association guidelines. Recruitment of patients was carried out at an endocrinology department in Xi'an, China. Each patient gave about 10 milliliters of peripheral blood, collected in an EDTA anticoagulant tube. Ficoll Paque Plus density gradient separation was used to isolate PBMCs, and no additional T cell sorting was done. RNA quality was checked with an Agilent 2100 Bioanalyzer and agarose gel, and concentration with a NanoDrop 2000. The library was obtained by multiplex PCR. The instrument given in TCRdb is Illumina HiSeq 4000. TCR beta libraries were built with iRepertoire HTBI primers and Arm-PCR amplification of CDR3 regions. Gel purification was performed on PCR products prior to sequencing. The authors' analysis ran thus. Gene usage analysis of CDR3 amino acid clonotypes relied on the 60 or so TRBV and over 13 TRBJ segments identified across samples. COPE and FqMerger were used to merge filtered high-quality paired reads into contigs. BLAST was used to align contigs to IMGT TRBV, TRBD and TRBJ reference genes, and CDR3 was defined according to IMGT. Clonotypes above 0.1% frequency were classified as highly expanded clones. Repertoire diversity was measured by Shannon entropy, and V-J evenness by the Gini coefficient. Public clonotypes were defined as clonotypes shared by more than one individual. TCRdb trimmed public reads at Q25 via fastp, called clones via MiXCR and kept in-frame beta chains. Under each unique CDR3 protein, matching rows form one entry showing the most common genes and DNA. In this record, the V and J calls reflect TCRdb's handling and not the investigators' own analysis. Across this sample there are a few hundred thousand distinct CDR3 sequences, with less than 15% seen only once. Under 10% of the sample is in the top ten clones.

At the junction V is shortened by 6 bases and J by 7 bases, with 6 bases in between. Including cysteine and phenylalanine, the CDR3 has 10 amino acids. Here the CDR3 DNA is all that survives: 30 bases in frame from base 1. The germline V gene specifies LGHNT as CDR1 and FRNRAP as CDR2. The data also belong to a second study, concerning T cells in Graves' hyperthyroidism and ophthalmopathy. As the second study states: Stable Graves' hyperthyroidism was defined as the absence of progression to ophthalmopathy over 18 months of follow-up. Hyperthyroidism patients were newly diagnosed, with disease duration under 2 months, and aged 18 to 65 years. Patients with uncontrolled infections, other autoimmune diseases, pregnancy or lactation were excluded. Diagnoses were based on clinical symptoms, serum thyroxine and TRAb, thyroid ultrasound and orbital computed tomography. For the first round of RT-PCR on the TCR CDR3, the HTBI primer set was used together with the Qiagen OneStep RT-PCR kit. Most expanded thyroid clonotypes (frequency above 0.001) were also detected in blood, a finding suggesting that blood repertoires may reflect thyroid immune responses. In cross-validation, a model built on a 13 V-J signature told ophthalmopathy apart from stable hyperthyroidism with roughly 87% sensitivity and approximately 81% specificity, and in testing the same model reached 80%/75%. In validation, the model predicted progression to ophthalmopathy with around 71% sensitivity and 72% to 75% specificity, a median of 6.5 months before onset. A discovery cohort of about a hundred patients, roughly 43 with Graves' ophthalmopathy and about 58 with stable Graves' hyperthyroidism, was used to find distinguishing TCR V-J signatures. Prospective prediction of ophthalmopathy was tested in an independent validation cohort of some 20 hyperthyroidism patients and 17 patients who later progressed to ophthalmopathy. For training and testing, the 100 or so patients in the discovery cohort were randomly divided in a 7:3 ratio. Thyroid tissue and blood T-cell repertoires from more than five Graves' hyperthyroidism patients were also compared in the study. After blood sampling, hyperthyroidism patients were treated with methimazole at a starting dose of 30 mg daily, and ophthalmopathy patients were treated with high-dose intravenous methylprednisolone. Libraries were constructed in a second round of multiplex PCR, after which size selection and purification were carried out. Paired-end sequencing of the libraries was performed with 100 bp reads on an Illumina HiSeq2000. SOAPnuke was used to process the raw data, throwing out any read that contained adapters or uncalled bases, had a mean Phred below 15, or lacked an exact constant-primer or identifier match. High-quality paired reads were merged using COPE v1.2.5, and each unique nucleotide sequence was defined as a clonotype. Clonotypes were aligned to IMGT TRBV, TRBD and TRBJ reference segments using MiTCR v1.1. The analysis included only V-J combinations with a frequency above 0.0001, which together covered around 99% of the repertoires. The TCS score was defined as the ratio of F50 (clonal expansion) to E x V (chaos), calculated using BLOSUM62-based TCRdist between CDR3 peptides within each V-J. Welch's t-statistics and random forest reduced fewer than 600 V-J features to 10 to 15, which were used in a naive Bayes classifier (R e1071). No statistical method was used to set the sample size in advance, and investigators knew the group allocation. The paper reports TCR Vbeta CDR3 sequencing of approximately 140 peripheral blood samples: some 44 ophthalmopathy, some 80 hyperthyroidism and approximately 17 progressor patients.

This clonotype was obtained from a man between 25 and 39 years old with Graves disease. Donor details come from another sample of the same person, matched by shared clones. The sample here was peripheral blood mononuclear cells (PBMCs), taken at new diagnosis, from a patient treated with antithyroid drugs. The rearrangement combines TRBV12-5 with TRBJ2-5, with the identity of the D gene unclear. This receptor has the CDR3 CASGLTTQYF. The DNA is as follows: TGTGCTAGTGGCTTGACGACCCAGTACTTC.